This is a list of T cell receptor beta chains from one sample in a study of cytomegalovirus exposure and HLA in healthy donors. Only in-frame clones appear in the TCRdb table, and some are missing; sequencing was by immunoSEQ multiplex PCR. The table shows more than 110,000 clones, with roughly 80% occurring only once. Sequences were obtained from PBMCs. The source of these receptors is a man in his forties or fifties in good health and CMV-seropositive. Both conserved end residues are part of each CDR3. A D gene is named only where the DNA matches it firmly. Expanded clones are given a class, and other clones once, few, many or no size at all.

>.|.|14|TRBJ1-2|TRBV6-1
CASNTAADGYGYTF
TGTGCCAGCAATACGGCGGCAGACGGCTATGGCTACACCTTC
>.|.|13|TRBJ1-1|TRBV29-1
CSVNTGMNTEAFF
TGCAGCGTGAATACAGGGATGAACACTGAAGCTTTCTTT
>TRBD2|.|17|TRBJ2-3|TRBV9
CASSVGTSGGRTDTQYF
TGTGCCAGCAGCGTGGGGACTAGCGGGGGGCGGACAGATACGCAGTATTTT
>.|.|17|TRBJ2-1|TRBV7-9
CSSSLGGAGGPRREQFF
TGTTCCAGCAGTCTAGGGGGCGCGGGAGGCCCGCGGCGAGAGCAGTTCTTC
>.|.|16|TRBJ1-3|TRBV7-9
CASRFSGEARGNTIYF
TGTGCCAGCAGGTTCTCAGGGGAAGCAAGAGGAAACACCATATATTTT
>.|.|16|TRBJ2-1|TRBV9
CASSVGGSGPYNEQFF
TGTGCCAGCAGCGTAGGCGGTAGCGGTCCCTACAATGAGCAGTTCTTC
>.|.|15|TRBJ1-5|TRBV6-6
CASSYGDFGNQPQHF
TGTGCCAGCAGTTACGGGGACTTTGGCAATCAGCCCCAGCATTTT
>.|.|13|TRBJ2-3|TRBV7-2
CASGRNGADTQYF
TGTGCCAGCGGCCGAAATGGGGCGGATACGCAGTATTTT
>.|.|15|TRBJ1-6|TRBV5-4
CASSYWTAYNSPLHF
TGTGCCAGCAGCTACTGGACAGCCTATAATTCACCCCTCCACTTT
>.|few|16|TRBJ1-3|TRBV4-3
CASSQRESMLGNTIYF
TGCGCCAGCAGCCAGAGGGAATCAATGCTGGGAAACACCATATATTTT
>TRBD2|.|16|TRBJ2-5|TRBV5-1
CASSLGAGGQGETQYF
TGCGCCAGCAGCTTGGGCGCGGGGGGGCAGGGAGAGACCCAGTACTTC
>.|.|12|TRBJ2-5|TRBV28
CASSAGRETQYF
TGTGCCAGCAGTGCCGGGAGAGAGACCCAGTACTTC
>.|.|17|TRBJ1-2|TRBV21-1
CASSKAGVSTGWYGYTF
TGTGCCAGCAGCAAAGCTGGGGTTAGCACGGGGTGGTATGGCTACACCTTC
>TRBD2|.|15|TRBJ2-1|TRBV5-4
CASSTGSGEYNEQFF
TGTGCCAGCAGCACGGGGAGCGGGGAGTACAATGAGCAGTTCTTC
>TRBD2|few|15|TRBJ2-2|TRBV15
CATSRDGGRTGELFF
TGTGCCACCAGCAGAGACGGCGGGAGGACCGGGGAGCTGTTTTTT
>TRBD1|.|15|TRBJ2-7|TRBV15
CATSTRTGGRSEQYF
TGTGCCACCAGCACCCGGACAGGGGGTCGATCCGAGCAGTACTTC
>TRBD1|once|14|TRBJ1-5|TRBV7-9
CASSEGTGGQPQHF
TGTGCCAGCAGCGAAGGGACAGGGGGACAGCCCCAGCATTTT
>.|few|13|TRBJ1-1|TRBV6-1
CASSFYGGTEAFF
TGTGCCAGCAGTTTCTACGGGGGCACTGAAGCTTTCTTT
>TRBD1|.|15|TRBJ1-2|TRBV6-5
CASSYGDRPNYGYTF
TGTGCCAGCAGTTACGGGGACAGACCTAACTATGGCTACACCTTC
>.|.|14|TRBJ1-1|TRBV10-3
CAISEYPGETEAFF
TGTGCCATCAGTGAGTACCCAGGGGAAACTGAAGCTTTCTTT
>TRBD1|.|13|TRBJ2-1|TRBV2
CASLGQGWGEQFF
TGTGCCAGCTTAGGACAGGGGTGGGGTGAGCAGTTCTTC
>.|.|12|TRBJ1-1|TRBV4-1
CASSQRGTEAFF
TGCGCCAGCAGCCAAAGGGGTACTGAAGCTTTCTTT
>.|.|13|TRBJ1-2|TRBV2
CASSVRGIYGYTF
TGTGCCAGCAGTGTGAGAGGGATTTATGGCTACACCTTC
>TRBD2|.|16|TRBJ2-7|TRBV7-9
CASSLALGLAVYEQYF
TGTGCCAGCAGCTTAGCCTTGGGACTAGCGGTCTACGAGCAGTACTTC
>.|.|16|TRBJ1-5|TRBV4-1
CASSRTQGRSNQPQHF
TGCGCCAGCAGCCGAACACAGGGAAGGAGCAATCAGCCCCAGCATTTT
>TRBD1|.|13|TRBJ1-2|TRBV2
CASSQQGAYGYTF
TGTGCCAGCAGTCAACAGGGGGCCTATGGCTACACCTTC
>TRBD2|.|17|TRBJ2-3|TRBV4-2
CASSQDLTSGGTDTQYF
TGTGCCAGCAGCCAAGATCTCACTAGCGGGGGCACAGATACGCAGTATTTT
>.|.|15|TRBJ2-2|TRBV5-1
CASSARTGNTGELFF
TGCGCCAGCAGCGCTAGGACGGGAAACACCGGGGAGCTGTTTTTT
>.|.|11|TRBJ2-7|TRBV2
CASSERTALIF
TGTGCCAGCAGTGAAAGGACAGCCCTTATCTTC
>.|.|16|TRBJ2-2|TRBV9
CASRTDGTMNTGELFF
TGTGCCAGCAGGACTGACGGAACTATGAACACCGGGGAGCTGTTTTTT
>.|.|15|TRBJ1-4|TRBV9
CASSASGGRNEKLFF
TGTGCCAGCAGCGCCTCGGGAGGGCGGAATGAAAAACTGTTTTTT
>TRBD2|once|16|TRBJ2-1|TRBV27
CASSSLAGSSYNEQFF
TGTGCCAGCAGTTCTCTAGCGGGTAGCTCCTACAATGAGCAGTTCTTC
>.|.|16|TRBJ2-1|TRBV29-1
CSVEDPDRSSYNEQFF
TGCAGCGTTGAAGATCCCGACAGGAGCTCCTACAATGAGCAGTTCTTC
>.|.|17|TRBJ1-1|TRBV4-1
CASSQGGQSGVNTEAFF
TGCGCCAGCAGCCAAGGCGGACAGTCCGGGGTGAACACTGAAGCTTTCTTT
>.|.|14|TRBJ2-3|TRBV5-8
CASSFRGDTGTQYF
TGTGCCAGCAGCTTCCGGGGAGACACGGGTACGCAGTATTTT
>TRBD2|.|18|TRBJ2-4|TRBV19
CASSMNRLAGGGGNIQYF
TGTGCCAGTAGTATGAATCGGCTAGCGGGAGGGGGGGGAAACATTCAGTACTTC
>TRBD1|.|16|TRBJ2-7|TRBV19
CASSDPLRDRGGEQYF
TGTGCCAGTAGTGACCCACTCCGGGACAGGGGGGGCGAGCAGTACTTC
>.|.|14|TRBJ1-3|TRBV7-7
CASSPGFVGNTIYF
TGTGCTAGCAGCCCGGGGTTCGTTGGAAACACCATATATTTT
>.|.|13|TRBJ2-7|TRBV6-5
CASSAGLYYEQYF
TGTGCCAGCAGTGCCGGACTTTACTACGAGCAGTACTTC
>.|.|15|TRBJ1-3|TRBV2
CASIGRGARLNTIYF
TGTGCCAGCATAGGCAGGGGCGCGAGGTTGAACACCATATATTTT
>TRBD1|.|17|TRBJ1-6|TRBV14
CASSQERQGLHNSPLHF
TGTGCCAGCAGCCAAGAGAGACAGGGGTTGCATAATTCACCCCTCCACTTT
>TRBD1|.|17|TRBJ2-6|TRBV5-1
CASSTRDSSSGANVLTF
TGCGCCAGCAGCACCCGGGACAGCAGCTCTGGGGCCAACGTCCTGACTTTC
>TRBD2|.|19|TRBJ2-1|TRBV19
CASSIGPLRLAGAYNEQFF
TGTGCCAGTAGTATAGGACCCTTGAGGCTAGCGGGAGCGTACAATGAGCAGTTCTTC
>TRBD1|.|16|TRBJ1-5|TRBV7-8
CASSQRGQGSNQPQHF
TGTGCCAGCAGCCAGAGGGGACAGGGGAGCAATCAGCCCCAGCATTTT
>.|few|14|TRBJ1-1|TRBV27
CASSLKFGNTEAFF
TGTGCCAGCAGTTTAAAATTCGGGAACACTGAAGCTTTCTTT
>TRBD1|.|15|TRBJ1-1|TRBV7-9
CASSFYRGGRIEAFF
TGTGCCAGCAGCTTTTACAGGGGGGGGAGGATTGAAGCTTTCTTT